What follows are 9 T cell receptor beta chains derived from one specimen sequenced in a study of human T cells and chemical hapten exposure. TCRdb re-called the RACE reads through MiXCR, storing one row per CDR3 protein. The sample carries some 89,000 distinct CDR3 sequences, roughly a tenth recorded once. Time point specified: patch test 2, 6 weeks after DPC sensitization. The treatment was: therapeutic diphenylcyclopropenone sensitization with weekly scalp DPC. The material was whole blood, obtained in connection with sensitization to the hapten diphenylcyclopropenone (DPC). These receptors were taken from a woman in her thirties with alopecia areata. Some clones in this sample may be carry-over from other donors' samples.

The table lists this clonotype with many counts. The chain links TRBV4-3 to TRBJ2-3; 7 bases align to TRBD1. V was pared by 4 bases and J by 0 bases, with 1 base of the junction left unmatched. Germline lookup yields CDR1 LGHNA and CDR2 YSLEER. The CDR3 runs to 14 residues. In DNA form, the CDR3 reads TGCGCCAGCAGCCCACAGGGGAGCACAGATACGCAGTATTTT. It encodes CASSPQGSTDTQYF.

This clonotype appeared many times. The rearrangement uses TRBV29-1 and TRBJ2-4; D gene ambiguous. The CDR3 is 15 residues long. CDR1 SQVTM and CDR2 ANQGSEA come from the germline V gene. V lost 5 bases and J lost 0, with 14 bases in between. The DNA for the CDR3 is TGCAGCGTTTCCACGGTAGGGCTAGCCAAAAACATTCAGTACTTC. This gives the protein CSVSTVGLAKNIQYF.

This clonotype was counted ten times or more. J is TRBJ1-1 and V is TRBV7-3; perhaps TRBD1 as D (5 bases). This CDR3 contains 13 residues. Trimming took 0 bases from V and 8 from J, leaving 10 bases between them. Germline V gene data show CDR1 as SGHTA and CDR2 as FQGTGA. This CDR3 reads CASSLTRGEEAFF. As DNA, the CDR3 is TGTGCCAGCAGCTTAACGAGGGGAGAGGAAGCTTTCTTT.

The gene calls are TRBV5-6 and TRBJ2-3; D is unresolved. There are 14 residues in the CDR3. V gave up 0 bases and J gave up 3 bases, with 8 bases separating them. The germline V gene encodes CDR1 SGHDT and CDR2 YYEEEE. CDR3 region: CASSLGPWTDTQYF. CDR3 nucleotide sequence: TGTGCCAGCAGCTTGGGGCCGTGGACAGATACGCAGTATTTT. Using reference TRBV5-6 and TRBJ2-3 for the parts outside the CDR3, the full variable domain is DAGVTQSPTHLIKTRGQQVTLRCSPKSGHDTVSWYQQALGQGPQFIFQYYEEEERQRGNFPDRFSGHQFPNYSSELNVNALLLGDSALYLCASSLGPWTDTQYFGPGTRLTVL.

This clonotype was seen a few times. The chain carries TRBV4-2 and TRBJ1-3, with 8 bases fitting TRBD1. The CDR3 sequence is 18 residues long. Per the germline V gene, CDR1 is LGHNA and CDR2 is YNFKEQ. Trimming cost V 1 base and J 0 bases; bases outside gene matches: 8. The CDR3 region has the DNA TGTGCCAGCAGCCAAGTAAGCAGGGGGCCCAACTCTGGAAACACCATATATTTT. It translates to CASSQVSRGPNSGNTIYF.

This clonotype was observed at least ten times. The chain links TRBV18 to TRBJ1-4; D gene uncertain. Germline CDR1 is KGHSH and CDR2 is LQKENI. CDR3 length: 15 amino acids. V lost 6 bases and J 0 bases, leaving 11 bases between the germline ends. The CDR3: CASSPLEATNEKLFF. CDR3 nucleotides: TGTGCCAGCTCCCCCCTTGAAGCAACTAATGAAAAACTGTTTTTT. The full variable domain, in which reference TRBV18 and TRBJ1-4 provide the parts outside the CDR3, is NAGVMQNPRHLVRRRGQEARLRCSPMKGHSHVYWYRQLPEEGLKFMVYLQKENIIDESGMPKERFSAEFPKEGPSILRIQQVVRGDSAAYFCASSPLEATNEKLFFGSGTQLSVL.

V is TRBV6-1 and J is TRBJ2-7; TRBD1 aligns across 9 bases. This CDR3 spans 15 amino acids. V shed 7 bases, J shed 3 bases, and the junction held 10 bases outside the gene matches. Germline lookup yields CDR1 MNHNS and CDR2 SASEGT. The CDR3 sequence is CASKYHDRGDYEQYF. CDR3 DNA: TGTGCCAGCAAATACCACGACAGGGGGGACTACGAGCAGTACTTC.

Only a few counts were recorded for this clonotype. The junction differs from germline at one of its ends, possibly a read error. The rearrangement joins TRBV7-2 to TRBJ1-2, with D possibly matching TRBD1 (6 bases). The CDR3 has 14 residues. Germline V gene lookup returns CDR1 SGHTA and CDR2 FQGNSA. The DNA of the CDR3 is TGTGCCAGCAGCTTAGCGCAGGGGCCACATGGCCACACCTTC. Its protein product is CASSLAQGPHGHTF.

This clonotype was detected only a few times. V usage is TRBV7-6 and J usage is TRBJ1-4; no definite D call. Trimming removed 1 base at V and 0 bases at J, with 9 bases between. The CDR3 spans 16 residues. Per the germline V gene, CDR1 is SGHVS and CDR2 is FNYEAQ. The DNA of the CDR3 is TGTGCCAGCAGCTTAGAGGTTCTATCAACTAATGAAAAACTGTTTTTT. Residues: CASSLEVLSTNEKLFF.